This T cell receptor (beta chain) emerged from a study of cytomegalovirus exposure and HLA in healthy donors. Looking at the study overall: Later, an analysis reported that the 120 or so validation repertoires had used the same platform as the approximately 670 first-cohort repertoires.

Libraries were prepared by immunoSEQ multiplex PCR; TCRdb keeps only in-frame clonotypes and omits some of them. The sample records roughly 150,000 clones, approximately 86% being singletons. This clone was observed a single time. Its antigen is as yet unknown. Its ends do not fully match the called genes, so a read error is possible. Other DNA sequences in this sample translate to the same CDR3. The V gene's germline CDR1 is MNHEY and CDR2 SMNVEV (reference sequence). The CDR3 runs to 15 residues. Study-wide results and limits: First-cohort TCR clusters tended to co-occur in the roughly 130 validation repertoires, a later analysis found. Confirmation was obtained in vitro that a few CMV-associated chains are specific for CMV antigens. Researchers counted around 160 TCR beta chains as cytomegalovirus-associated.

This sequence joins TRBV27 and TRBJ1-2; D possibly corresponds to TRBD1 (6 bases). The sequence was obtained from a man aged 18 to 29 in good health and CMV-seropositive. The sample comprised PBMCs. For the CDR3, the DNA is TGTGCCAGCACCCCTCCCCCAGGGGCTAACTATGGTTACACCTTC. It yields the protein CASTPPPGANYGYTF.